This T cell receptor (beta chain) was recovered during a study of metastatic and nonmetastatic thyroid tumors. Whole-study context: Where malignant and benign thyroid patients were concerned, repertoires were compared across blood and tumor or nodule tissue. Whole-study findings and limits: A significant increase in TCR beta diversity was reportedly seen in malignant thyroid tumors relative to benign nodules, in blood and tumor.

Only a few counts were recorded for this clone. The antigen is undetermined. No patient received treatment before thyroid surgery. Germline V gene sequence: CDR1 DFQATT, CDR2 SNEGSKA (reference sequence). This CDR3 is built from 14 residues. The V end lost 0 bases, the J end lost 7 bases, and 15 bases lay between the germline ends. Source study methods: Between-group CDR3 differences, defined by clinicopathological status, yielded a distant-metastasis classifier for papillary thyroid cancer. MiXCR was used by TCRdb to re-call the PCR reads. TCRdb's processing, not the study's, gives the V and J calls here. The table lists approximately 84,000 clones, about 16% of them singletons, with 3.6% in the top ten.

The TCR comes from a female donor with papillary thyroid cancer or a benign thyroid nodule (not recorded which). Some clones in this sample may be carry-over from other donors' samples. This chain links TRBV20-1 with TRBJ2-5; D may be TRBD1 or TRBD2 (5 bases each). The sample was blood. The CDR3 coding sequence is TGCAGTGCTAGAGATTATCGAGGGGTAGGGACCCAGTACTTC. As protein: CSARDYRGVGTQYF.